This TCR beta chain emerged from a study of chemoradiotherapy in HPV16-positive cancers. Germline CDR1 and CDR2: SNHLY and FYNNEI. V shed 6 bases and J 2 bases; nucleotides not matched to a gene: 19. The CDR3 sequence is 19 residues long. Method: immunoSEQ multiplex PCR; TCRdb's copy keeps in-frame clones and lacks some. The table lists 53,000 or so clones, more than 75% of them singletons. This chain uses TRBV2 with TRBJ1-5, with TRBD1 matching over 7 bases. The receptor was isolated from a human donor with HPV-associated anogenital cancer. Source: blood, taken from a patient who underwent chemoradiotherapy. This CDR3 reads CASRPQRGSGGAGNQPQHF. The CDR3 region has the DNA TGTGCCAGCAGGCCTCAACGGGGCTCAGGGGGAGCGGGCAATCAGCCCCAGCATTTT.